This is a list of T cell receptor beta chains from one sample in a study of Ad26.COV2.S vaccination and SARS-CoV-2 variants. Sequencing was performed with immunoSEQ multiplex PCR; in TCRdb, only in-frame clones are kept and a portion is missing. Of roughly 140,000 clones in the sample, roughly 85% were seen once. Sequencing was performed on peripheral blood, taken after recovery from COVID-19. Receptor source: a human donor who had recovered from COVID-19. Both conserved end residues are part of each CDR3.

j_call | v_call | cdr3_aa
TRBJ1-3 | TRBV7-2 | CASSFYRDSGNTIYF
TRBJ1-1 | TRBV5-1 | CASSYRGYGTEAFF
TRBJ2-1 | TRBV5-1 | CASSLGGTGYNEQFF
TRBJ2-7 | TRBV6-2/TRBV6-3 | CASSYAGGAYEQYF
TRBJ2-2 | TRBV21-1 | CASSMETGALKPKRRELFF
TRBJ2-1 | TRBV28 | CASSAGLSYNEQFF
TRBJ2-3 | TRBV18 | CASSGEASLTDTQYF
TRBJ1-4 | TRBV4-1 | CASSLLASYQGINEKLFF
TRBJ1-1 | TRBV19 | CASSIVRFMNTEAFF
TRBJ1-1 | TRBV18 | CASSAGEGTEAFF
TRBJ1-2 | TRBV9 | CASSAANYGYTF
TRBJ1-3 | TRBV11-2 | CASSLVGTAGNTIYF
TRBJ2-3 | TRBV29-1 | CSGGGGQGADTQYF
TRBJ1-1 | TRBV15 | CATSRRSTEAFF
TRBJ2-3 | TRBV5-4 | CASSQRLAGVTDTQYF
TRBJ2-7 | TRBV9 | CASSVGGEYEQYF
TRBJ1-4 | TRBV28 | CASSAGGSLDEKLFF
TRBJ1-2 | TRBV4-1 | CASSQGVGPHGYTF
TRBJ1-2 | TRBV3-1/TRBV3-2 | CASSQDLGGYTF
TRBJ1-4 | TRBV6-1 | CASSEGLGATNEKLFF
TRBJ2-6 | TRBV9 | CASRPGQSSGANVLTF
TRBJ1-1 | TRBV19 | CASSTRTTEAFF
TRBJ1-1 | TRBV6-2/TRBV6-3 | CASSYSFSAEAFF
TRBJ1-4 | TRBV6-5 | CASSYSGLGSNEKLFF
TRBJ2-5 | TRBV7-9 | CASSLVGGGETQYF
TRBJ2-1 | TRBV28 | CASSDPPGSNEQFF
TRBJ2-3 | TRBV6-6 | CASKPGLSTDTQYF
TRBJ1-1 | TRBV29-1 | CSVDVASEAFF
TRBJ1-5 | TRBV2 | CASRAREGSNQPQHF
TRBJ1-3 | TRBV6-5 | CASSYVNTIYF
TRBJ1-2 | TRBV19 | CASTPGQGPYGYTF
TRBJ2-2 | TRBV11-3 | CATRGATGELFF
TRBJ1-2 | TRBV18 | CASSPDLTGADGYTF
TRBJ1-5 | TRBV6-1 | CASSEGPGGASNQPQHF
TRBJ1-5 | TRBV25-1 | CASSWGGQPQHF
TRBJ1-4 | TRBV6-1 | CASSEERGTNEKLFF
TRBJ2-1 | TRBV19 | CASSIGPNVDEQFF
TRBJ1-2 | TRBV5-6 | CASTRGGVGGYTF
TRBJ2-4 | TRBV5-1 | CASSLGGKNIQYF
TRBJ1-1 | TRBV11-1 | CASSSRWGWNTEAFF
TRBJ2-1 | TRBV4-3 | CASSPLDRANEQFF
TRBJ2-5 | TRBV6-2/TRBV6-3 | CASSILTSGTQETQYF
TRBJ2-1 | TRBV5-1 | CASSLDLGPQFF
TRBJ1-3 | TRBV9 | CASSVGDRGNTIYF
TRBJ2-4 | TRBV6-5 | CASQQSLAKNIQYF
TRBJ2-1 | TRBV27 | CASSFSARTNEQFF
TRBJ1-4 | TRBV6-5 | CASSFRDTDEKLFF
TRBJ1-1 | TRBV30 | CAWSAVAEGTIEAFF
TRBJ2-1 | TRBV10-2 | CASSESKGAGEQFF
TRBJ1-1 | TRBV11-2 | CASSLGARTEAFF
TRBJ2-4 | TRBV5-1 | CASSLFQGTAGDIQYF
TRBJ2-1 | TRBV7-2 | CASSLGAGGLFNEQFF